A single sample is the source of the 21 T cell receptor beta chains below, sequenced in a study of blood T cell repertoires in COVID-19. Clones were read by immunoSEQ multiplex PCR, and TCRdb kept only the in-frame ones, dropping some. The sample records over 250,000 clones, around 80% being singletons. Sequencing was carried out using PBMCs or T cells enriched from blood (not recorded which). The source is a man aged 30-40 years with acute COVID-19.

The rearrangement uses TRBV11-2 and TRBJ1-3, with D unresolved. The CDR3 runs 13 residues. With 1 base removed from V and 4 bases from J, the gap between germline ends came to 5 bases. Germline assignment: CDR1 SGHAT and CDR2 FQNNGV. CDR3 sequence reads: CASSLGGGNTIYF. For the CDR3, the DNA is TGTGCCAGCAGCTTAGGCGGGGGAAACACCATATATTTT.

The chain couples TRBV18 to TRBJ2-1; TRBD2 aligns across 10 bases. CDR3 length: 16 residues. Germline trimming cut 4 bases from V and 4 bases from J; bases unmatched to any gene: 7. The germline gives CDR1 KGHSH, CDR2 LQKENI. DNA of the CDR3: TGTGCCAGCTCACTATCCGGGACTAGCGTGTACAATGAGCAGTTCTTC. Translation: CASSLSGTSVYNEQFF.

The chain employs TRBV19 and TRBJ2-5, with 8 bases matching TRBD1. The CDR3 length is 17 residues. V gave up 0 bases and J gave up 5 bases; unmatched junction bases: 11. The germline V gene encodes CDR1 LNHDA and CDR2 SQIVND (reference sequence). The CDR3 DNA is TGTGCCAGTAGTATAGATTTATGGCAGGGGGCAGGGGAGACCCAGTACTTC. The encoded protein is CASSIDLWQGAGETQYF.

A remark on this clone: At one end the junction does not follow the germline gene, possibly because of a read error. The rearrangement links TRBV7-7 to TRBJ2-3, with a possible D match to TRBD2 (6 bases). This CDR3 has 13 residues. Germline values: CDR1 SSHAT, CDR2 FNYEAQ (reference sequence). The CDR3 coding sequence is TGTGCTAGCACCATCAGACTAGGAGATACGCAGTATTTT. Translated, it gives CASTIRLGDTQYF.

The V and J genes are TRBV10-3 and TRBJ2-2; TRBD2 matches 9 bases. V was clipped by 6 bases and J by 0 bases; unmatched bases: 5. The CDR3 covers 16 residues. Germline V gives CDR1 ENHRY, CDR2 SYGVKD. The CDR3 DNA follows: TGTGCCATCAGCCTCGGACTAGCGTCGAACACCGGGGAGCTGTTTTTT. It encodes CAISLGLASNTGELFF.

The chain recombines TRBV19 with TRBJ1-5; unclear D gene. Germline V lookup: CDR1 LNHDA, CDR2 SQIVND (reference sequence). CDR3 length equals 13 residues. The V end was cut by 4 bases, the J end by 7 bases, with 11 bases between. CDR3 nucleotide sequence: TGTGCCAGTAGTACTGGGTTCGGGCAGCCCCAGCATTTT. It translates to CASSTGFGQPQHF. Supplemented by reference TRBV19 and TRBJ1-5, the full variable domain reads DGGITQSPKYLFRKEGQNVTLSCEQNLNHDAMYWYRQDPGQGLRLIYYSQIVNDFQKGDIAEGYSVSREKKESFPLTVTSAQKNPTAFYLCASSTGFGQPQHFGDGTRLSIL.

V usage is TRBV5-1 and J usage is TRBJ2-5; 8 positions match TRBD2. This CDR3 contains 17 residues. Trimming took 2 bases from V and 1 from J; bases not matched to a gene: 10. Germline values: CDR1 SGHRS, CDR2 YFSETQ. CDR3 DNA sequence: TGCGCCAGCAGCTTTGGGGCGGCGGGGGGACTCCAAGAGACCCAGTACTTC. This translates into CASSFGAAGGLQETQYF.

The V call is TRBV7-8, the J call TRBJ2-5; D is possibly TRBD1 (6 bases). Germline V gives CDR1 SGHVS, CDR2 FQNEAQ. The CDR3 loop spans 14 amino acids. Trimming shortened V by 1 base and J by 3 bases, and 9 bases separated the two germline ends. The CDR3 protein is CASSLGTEKETQYF. The CDR3 DNA sequence: TGTGCCAGCAGCTTAGGGACAGAAAAAGAGACCCAGTACTTC.

The gene calls are TRBV24-1 and TRBJ2-5, with 11 bases aligning to TRBD2. Germline values: CDR1 KGHDR, CDR2 SFDVKD. V lost 9 bases to trimming and J lost 5 bases; unmatched junction nucleotides: 13. CDR3 size: 16 residues. The CDR3 DNA follows: TGTGCCACCGCCAGTCGATTAGCGGGAGGGGGGGAGACCCAGTACTTC. Its translation: CATASRLAGGGETQYF.

The gene calls are TRBV18 and TRBJ1-1, with D perhaps matching TRBD1 (5 bases). Germline CDR1 is KGHSH and CDR2 is LQKENI. Trimming shortened V by 4 bases and J by 8 bases, and 8 bases separated the two germline ends. The CDR3 has 11 amino acids. Here the CDR3 DNA reads TGTGCCAGCTCACAGCCAGGGGAAGCTTTCTTT. The encoded protein is CASSQPGEAFF.

The V and J genes are TRBV25-1 and TRBJ2-4; TRBD2 agrees at 9 bases. The length of the CDR3 is 14 residues. Looked up from germline, CDR1 is MGHDK and CDR2 is SYGVNS. With V trimmed by 4 bases and J by 6 bases, 4 bases remained unmatched. This CDR3 reads CASSVRAGGNIQYF. The CDR3 region has the DNA TGTGCCAGCAGTGTTCGAGCGGGAGGAAACATTCAGTACTTC.

This rearrangement joins TRBV10-3 to TRBJ2-2, with 7 bases identical to TRBD2. V trimming: 6 bases; J trimming: 1 base; junction bases outside the gene matches: 5. CDR1 is ENHRY and CDR2 is SYGVKD in the germline V gene. The CDR3 totals 15 residues. CDR3 protein: CAIRPSGLNTGELFF. The CDR3 DNA follows: TGTGCCATCAGACCTAGCGGTTTGAACACCGGGGAGCTGTTTTTT.

The rearrangement links TRBV14 to TRBJ2-2; no definite D call. The CDR3 extends over 15 amino acids. Per the germline V gene, CDR1 is SGHDN and CDR2 is FVKESK. Trimming removed 3 bases from V and 6 bases from J, with 14 bases in between. The chain's CDR3 is CASSHNHLGPGELFF. The CDR3 region has the DNA TGTGCCAGCAGCCACAATCACCTGGGCCCCGGGGAGCTGTTTTTT.

The chain combines TRBV4-3 with TRBJ2-1; D is undetermined. The ends were cut back, 0 bases at V and 7 bases at J, with 16 bases in the middle. In germline, CDR1 is LGHNA, CDR2 YSLEER. This CDR3 contains 16 residues. The CDR3 coding sequence is TGCGCCAGCAGCCAAGATTCCACTTCGCGTTCTAATGAGCAGTTCTTC. Its translation is CASSQDSTSRSNEQFF.

The chain combines TRBV28 with TRBJ2-5; 9 bases map to TRBD1. CDR1 and CDR2 from the germline V gene are MDHEN and SYDVKM. The J segment lost 5 bases and the V segment lost 6 bases, leaving 10 bases of the junction unmatched. The CDR3 consists of 15 residues. The CDR3 protein is CASSAGTGGPETQYF. CDR3 coding DNA: TGTGCCAGCAGCGCCGGAACAGGGGGCCCGGAGACCCAGTACTTC.

The CDR3 sequence: CASSFPTSGAYYNEQFF. The CDR3 DNA follows: TGTGCCAGCAGCTTCCCGACTAGCGGGGCCTACTACAATGAGCAGTTCTTC. The chain uses TRBV5-4 and TRBJ2-1; 11 nucleotides line up with TRBD2. The V and J ends lost 2 bases and 3 bases, in that order; junction bases with no gene match: 7. The CDR3 length is 17 residues. Germline CDR1 is SGHNT and CDR2 is YYREEE (reference sequence).

The rearrangement joins TRBV19 to TRBJ2-2; perhaps TRBD2 as D (5 bases). The CDR3 totals 14 residues. Germline values: CDR1 LNHDA, CDR2 SQIVND (reference sequence). V dropped 7 bases and J dropped 6 bases, with 15 bases sitting between them. The CDR3 here is CASTLFVGAGELFF. DNA of the CDR3: TGTGCCAGTACTCTCTTTGTGGGAGCCGGGGAGCTGTTTTTT. Combining the CDR3 with reference TRBV19 and TRBJ2-2 gives the whole variable domain DGGITQSPKYLFRKEGQNVTLSCEQNLNHDAMYWYRQDPGQGLRLIYYSQIVNDFQKGDIAEGYSVSREKKESFPLTVTSAQKNPTAFYLCASTLFVGAGELFFGEGSRLTVL.

V and J are TRBV5-1 and TRBJ1-1; D is possibly TRBD1 (6 bases). Trimming pared 3 bases from V and 3 bases from J, leaving 12 bases between. This CDR3 contains 14 residues. CDR1 is SGHRS, CDR2 YFSETQ, per germline. The CDR3 sequence is CASSSRQDDTEAFF. For the CDR3, the DNA is TGCGCCAGCAGCTCCCGACAGGACGACACTGAAGCTTTCTTT.

Only a few counts were recorded for this clone. This chain connects TRBV3-1 (or the pseudogene TRBV3-2) to TRBJ1-2; D might be TRBD1 (6 bases). Trimming left V 0 bases short and J 1 base short, with 18 bases between. The germline gives CDR1 LGHDT, CDR2 YNNKEL (reference sequence). The CDR3 is 18 residues long. The CDR3 DNA reads as TGTGCCAGCAGCCAAGAAACCCGGGGGGCGATCTATAACTATGGCTACACCTTC. Its protein product is CASSQETRGAIYNYGYTF.

This clone showed up just once. The chain links TRBV5-6 to TRBJ2-1; D unresolved. The CDR3 has 15 residues. The V gene lost 1 base and the J gene lost 5 bases, with 13 bases spanning the gap. In germline, CDR1 is SGHDT, CDR2 YYEEEE. CDR3 sequence reads: CASSLYMLTDNEQFF. For the CDR3, the DNA is TGTGCCAGCAGCTTGTACATGCTGACTGACAATGAGCAGTTCTTC.

This chain joins TRBV7-2 and TRBJ1-5, with 7 nucleotides matching TRBD1. This CDR3 is built from 14 residues. Losses at the gene ends were 5 bases for V and 4 bases for J; bases not matched to a gene: 5. From germline, CDR1 is SGHTA and CDR2 FQGNSA. The CDR3 reads CASSDRAGNQPQHF. In nucleotides, the CDR3 is TGTGCCAGCAGCGACAGGGCGGGTAATCAGCCCCAGCATTTT.